The clone carrying this T cell receptor beta chain was picked up many times. Its antigen is not identified. The data stem from a study of tumor-infiltrating lymphocytes in primary liver carcinoma. The CDR3 is made up of 12 amino acids. Per germline, CDR1 MDHEN and CDR2 SYDVKM. Overall study results and limits: Relative to blood, tumors carried a significantly larger fraction of the repertoire in their top 250 clones (p = 0.039). Tumor region pairs shared more overlap than did tumor-adjacent and tumor-blood pairs.

Co-extracting RNA and DNA was done with about 20-34 mg of unsorted bulk tissue as input. The investigators made TCR beta cDNA from roughly 460 ng total RNA, using a constant-region primer. Investigators got TCR beta libraries out of three nested multiplex PCR rounds, done with slightly modified ARM-PCR. TRBV1-TRBV30 forward primers paired with a C-beta reverse primer drove the first two PCR rounds, 10 cycles each. TCRdb reanalysed the multiplex PCR reads using MiXCR and keeps one entry per CDR3 protein. The table lists approximately 37,000 distinct CDR3 sequences, approximately 82% of them singletons, with around two fifths in the top ten.

Source material: tumor-adjacent normal liver tissue. This TCR came from a man in his forties or fifties with primary liver carcinoma and hepatitis B virus infection. V gene TRBV28 combines with J gene TRBJ2-7, with 7 bases lining up with TRBD1. CDR3 loop: CVTTTGAYEQYF. DNA for the CDR3: TGTGTCACCACCACAGGGGCCTACGAGCAGTACTTC.